The 3 T cell receptor beta chains below all came from one sample that was sequenced in a study of T cell responses to AZD1222 COVID-19 vaccine. Profiled with immunoSEQ multiplex PCR; TCRdb holds only in-frame clones, not every one. This sample has about 68,000 clones; approximately 91% occur once, and the top ten carry roughly 8.3%. The sample was peripheral blood, taken on day 0 of AZD1222 vaccination. The receptors were gathered from an adult in good health.

The chain has TRBV7-8 and TRBJ2-7, with 9 bases aligning to TRBD1. Germline V lookup: CDR1 SGHVS, CDR2 FQNEAQ. The CDR3 is 16 amino acids. The ends lost 2 bases at V and 6 bases at J; junction bases unmatched: 11. In DNA form, the CDR3 reads TGTGCCAGCAGCTTAAATCCCGGGACAGGGTATATCGAGCAGTACTTC. This translates into CASSLNPGTGYIEQYF.

This chain uses TRBV5-5 with TRBJ1-6; D uncertain. This CDR3 comprises 18 residues. Per germline, CDR1 SGHKS and CDR2 YYEKEE (reference sequence). V lost 0 bases to trimming and J lost 2 bases, with 15 bases between them. This chain's CDR3 is CASSLAYVGSTYNSPLHF. CDR3 DNA: TGTGCCAGCAGCTTGGCCTACGTCGGGAGCACCTATAATTCACCCCTCCACTTT.

The count of this clone is one. This chain joins TRBV20-1 and TRBJ2-2; D gene uncertain. The CDR3 totals 14 residues. Trimming pared 3 bases from V and 1 base from J, leaving 9 bases between. Looked up from germline, CDR1 is DFQATT and CDR2 is SNEGSKA (reference sequence). The CDR3 spells CSASWARNTGELFF. CDR3 nucleotides: TGCAGTGCTAGTTGGGCTAGGAACACCGGGGAGCTGTTTTTT.